These 21 T cell receptor beta chains came from one sample sequenced in a study of identical twins. MiXCR was run by TCRdb on the 5' RACE reads, yielding one entry per CDR3 protein. Of about 890,000 distinct CDR3 sequences listed, more than 9% are singletons. The same sample was also used in a study of yellow fever vaccine responses in identical twins.

The sequencing input was PBMCs. The source is a woman aged 18 to 35 in good health.

The CDR3 DNA sequence: TGCGCCAGCAGCCAAGATCAGATGACAGGTAGTTCCGGGGAGCTGTTTTTT. It translates to CASSQDQMTGSSGELFF. V and J are TRBV4-1 and TRBJ2-2; the D gene is possibly TRBD1 (6 bases). V lost 0 bases and J lost 6, with 17 bases in between. The length of the CDR3 is 17 residues. The germline V gene encodes CDR1 MGHRA and CDR2 YSYEKL.

This clonotype was seen only a few times. The rearrangement links TRBV19 to TRBJ2-6; perhaps TRBD1 as D (5 bases). The CDR3 has 16 residues. Germline loops: CDR1 LNHDA, CDR2 SQIVND (reference sequence). Trimming took off 0 bases at V and 0 bases at J, with 6 bases between the two ends. The CDR3: CASSIDRDSGANVLTF. The CDR3 DNA reads as TGTGCCAGTAGTATAGACAGGGACTCTGGGGCCAACGTCCTGACTTTC.

The J gene is TRBJ2-7, the V gene TRBV7-3, with D perhaps matching TRBD2 (5 bases). Trimming pared 5 bases from V and 6 bases from J, leaving 14 bases between. The CDR3 has 13 amino acids. Per germline, CDR1 SGHTA and CDR2 FQGTGA. In DNA form, the CDR3 reads TGTGCCAGCAGCGCTACTAGTTTTCGCGAGCAGTACTTC. It specifies CASSATSFREQYF.

The J gene is TRBJ2-3, the V gene TRBV6-5, with 10 bases fitting TRBD2. The CDR3 length is 17 residues. Germline V CDR1 and CDR2: MNHEY, SVGAGI. J gave up 1 base and V 0 bases, and 4 bases lay outside the gene matches. Here the CDR3 DNA reads TGTGCCAGCAGTTACTCGACCCTAGCGGGGGGCACAGATACGCAGTATTTT. Translating gives CASSYSTLAGGTDTQYF.

This clonotype occurred many times. In DNA, the CDR3 is TGTGCCAGCAGTTACGCAATGACAGGGGTTGGGGAGCTGTTTTTT. Protein product: CASSYAMTGVGELFF. This chain joins TRBV6-5 and TRBJ2-2; 8 bases fit TRBD1. Per germline, CDR1 MNHEY and CDR2 SVGAGI. With V trimmed by 2 bases and J by 8 bases, 7 bases remained unmatched. This CDR3 region has 15 residues.

This clonotype was observed a few times. V gene TRBV28 combines with J gene TRBJ2-1; 7 nucleotides agree with TRBD1. The V and J ends lost 5 bases and 12 bases, in that order; junction bases with no gene match: 4. Germline CDR1 is MDHEN and CDR2 is SYDVKM. The CDR3 is made up of 11 amino acids. CDR3: CASSRDSRQFF. The DNA of the CDR3 is TGTGCCAGCAGTAGGGACAGCAGGCAGTTCTTC.

There are a few counts of this clonotype. This sequence joins TRBV29-1 and TRBJ2-5, with D perhaps TRBD1 (5 bases). Trimming removed 7 bases from V and 5 bases from J, with 20 bases in between. The CDR3 is 14 residues long. CDR1 SQVTM and CDR2 ANQGSEA come from the germline V gene. The CDR3 nucleotides are TGCAGCGCCCTCAGGGAAAATACGATGGAGACCCAGTACTTC. Translation gives CSALRENTMETQYF.

In DNA, the CDR3 is TGCGCCAGCAGCCAAGTTGTCTCGTACAGCTATAGCAATCAGCCCCAGCATTTT. Translation: CASSQVVSYSYSNQPQHF. V and J are TRBV4-1 and TRBJ1-5; D is unclear. The germline V and J ends were trimmed by 1 base and 0 bases, with 16 bases remaining between them. The germline gives CDR1 MGHRA, CDR2 YSYEKL. This CDR3 comprises 18 residues.

The chain combines TRBV20-1 with TRBJ2-1, with D possibly matching TRBD1 (5 bases). The CDR3 runs 14 residues. CDR1 is DFQATT and CDR2 is SNEGSKA in the germline V gene (reference sequence). V shed 1 base and J shed 5 bases, with 12 bases lying between them. DNA for the CDR3: TGCAGTGCTAGAGGTGGGGCCTGGCACAATGAGCAGTTCTTC. Translation: CSARGGAWHNEQFF.

The table lists this clonotype with many counts. This rearrangement joins TRBV7-2 to TRBJ2-1; the D gene could be TRBD1 or TRBD2 (6 bases each). Germline values: CDR1 SGHTA, CDR2 FQGNSA. The length of the CDR3 is 12 residues. Trimming left V 0 bases short and J 15 bases short, with 12 bases between. CDR3 amino acids: CASSLAVGGRFF. CDR3 in DNA: TGTGCCAGCAGCTTAGCGGTGGGGGGCCGGTTCTTC.

This sequence joins TRBV5-1 and TRBJ2-2, with TRBD2 identical over 13 bases. V lost 5 bases, J lost 4 bases, and 8 bases stayed unmatched. Germline-derived CDR1 and CDR2 are SGHRS and YFSETQ. The CDR3 totals 17 residues. Here the CDR3 reads CASRLTSGGAGTGELFF. The CDR3 DNA reads as TGCGCCAGCAGGCTCACTAGCGGGGGGGCCGGCACCGGGGAGCTGTTTTTT.

The rearrangement joins TRBV29-1 to TRBJ2-1, with no clear D. Per germline, CDR1 SQVTM and CDR2 ANQGSEA. Trimming stripped 4 bases from V and 9 bases from J, with 10 bases between. There are 11 residues in the CDR3. CDR3 nucleotides: TGCAGCGTTGCGGGTATTGTTGAGCAGTTCTTC. This gives the protein CSVAGIVEQFF.

The rearrangement uses TRBV27 and TRBJ2-4; D could derive from TRBD1 or TRBD2 (5 bases each). This CDR3 has 21 amino acids. V shed 1 base and J shed 5 bases, with 30 bases lying between them. CDR1 is MNHEY, CDR2 SMNVEV, per germline (reference sequence). The DNA of the CDR3 is TGTGCCAGCAGTTTATACGGGTTAGGGGTGACGGAGGAAAGTACGGAAAACATTCAGTACTTC. It specifies CASSLYGLGVTEESTENIQYF.

The gene calls are TRBV5-1 and TRBJ1-6, with 7 bases aligning to TRBD1. V lost 2 bases, J lost 7 bases, and 9 bases stayed unmatched. The CDR3 contains 16 residues. Germline assignment: CDR1 SGHRS and CDR2 YFSETQ. As DNA, the CDR3 is TGCGCCAGCAGCTTCGCCGACAGGGCTCAGAATTCACCCCTCCACTTT. This encodes CASSFADRAQNSPLHF.

This clonotype was observed a handful of times. This chain connects TRBV15 to TRBJ2-5, with 8 bases matching TRBD2. The trim removed 0 bases at V and 4 bases at J, leaving 7 bases unmatched. The CDR3 is 16 amino acids. Germline V lookup: CDR1 LNHNV, CDR2 YYDKDF (reference sequence). CDR3 loop: CATSRDRTGGPETQYF. DNA for the CDR3: TGTGCCACCAGCAGAGATCGGACGGGAGGGCCAGAGACCCAGTACTTC.

The chain carries TRBV12-3 or TRBV12-4 and TRBJ1-1, with D uncertain. Between the trimmed V and J ends, which lost 7 bases and 4 bases, there was a span of 10 bases. This CDR3 region has 12 residues. The CDR3 is CASTLFGTEAFF. CDR3 in DNA: TGTGCCAGCACCCTATTTGGCACTGAAGCTTTCTTT.

This clonotype was found a few times. The chain employs TRBV28 and TRBJ2-7; possibly TRBD1 for D (6 bases). CDR3 size: 14 residues. From germline, CDR1 is MDHEN and CDR2 SYDVKM. The V gene lost 10 bases and the J gene lost 2 bases, with 18 bases spanning the gap. The CDR3: CATAPRDITYEQYF. For the CDR3, the DNA is TGTGCCACCGCCCCCCGGGACATAACCTACGAGCAGTACTTC.

With regard to this clonotype: A much larger clone differs by one base, so this may be a read error. V is TRBV7-6 and J is TRBJ2-5; D gene ambiguous. Germline loops: CDR1 SGHVS, CDR2 FNYEAQ. V lost 2 bases, J lost 1 base, and 5 bases lay in between. The CDR3 is 13 residues long. The CDR3 bases are TGTGCCAGCAGCTTAATTTTCCAAGAGACCCAGTACTTC. Its protein product is CASSLIFQETQYF. Using reference TRBV7-6 and TRBJ2-5 for the parts outside the CDR3, the full variable domain is GAGVSQSPRYKVTKRGQDVALRCDPISGHVSLYWYRQALGQGPEFLTYFNYEAQQDKSGLPNDRFSAERPEGSISTLTIQRTEQRDSAMYRCASSLIFQETQYFGPGTRLLVL.

In DNA, the CDR3 is TGTGCCAGCAGCCAAGATCCCCTGACCTCTCTTCTTGACAATGAGCAGTTCTTC. This translates into CASSQDPLTSLLDNEQFF. The chain links TRBV3-1 to TRBJ2-1; D unresolved. V lost 0 bases, J lost 5 bases, and 20 bases lay in between. Germline V gene sequence: CDR1 LGHDT, CDR2 YNNKEL (reference sequence). The CDR3 has 18 amino acids.

The sample holds a few counts of this clonotype. J is TRBJ2-3 and V is TRBV29-1, with 7 bases aligning to TRBD1. The CDR3 sequence is 15 residues long. Germline assignment: CDR1 SQVTM and CDR2 ANQGSEA. J lost 0 bases, V lost 5 bases, and 8 bases had no gene match. Here the CDR3 reads CSVRGPRGSTDTQYF. The CDR3 coding sequence is TGCAGCGTTCGGGGCCCCAGGGGGAGCACAGATACGCAGTATTTT.

This clonotype has ten or more counts. The V and J genes are TRBV10-3 and TRBJ2-7; 7 positions match TRBD1. CDR1 and CDR2 (germline): ENHRY, SYGVKD. The CDR3 sequence is 13 residues long. V lost 6 bases, J lost 0 bases, and 2 bases stayed unmatched. The CDR3 sequence: CAIRGTVSYEQYV. The CDR3 region has the DNA TGTGCCATCAGGGGGACAGTCTCCTACGAGCAGTACGTC.